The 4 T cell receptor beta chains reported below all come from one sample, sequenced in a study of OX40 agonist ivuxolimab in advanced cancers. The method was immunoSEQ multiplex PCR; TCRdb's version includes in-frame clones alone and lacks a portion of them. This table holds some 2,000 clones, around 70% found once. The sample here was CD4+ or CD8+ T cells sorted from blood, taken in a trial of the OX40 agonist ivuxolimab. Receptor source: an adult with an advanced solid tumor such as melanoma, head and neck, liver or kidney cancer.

CDR3 bases: TGTGCCAGCAGCTTAATTGTGGGACAGGGGAACTATGGCTACACCTTC. Translated, it gives CASSLIVGQGNYGYTF. The J gene is TRBJ1-2, the V gene TRBV7-2; 10 bases line up with TRBD1. Germline CDR1 and CDR2: SGHTA and FQGNSA. The junction had 5 bases not matched to a gene; V was cut back by 2 bases and J by 2 bases. CDR3 size: 16 residues.

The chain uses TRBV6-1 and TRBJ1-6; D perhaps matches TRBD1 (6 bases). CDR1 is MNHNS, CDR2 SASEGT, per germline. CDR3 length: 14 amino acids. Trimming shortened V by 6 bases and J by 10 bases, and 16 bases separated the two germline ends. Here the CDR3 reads CASSSRERGSPLHF. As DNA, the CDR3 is TGTGCCAGCAGCAGCAGGGAAAGGGGGTCACCCCTCCACTTT.

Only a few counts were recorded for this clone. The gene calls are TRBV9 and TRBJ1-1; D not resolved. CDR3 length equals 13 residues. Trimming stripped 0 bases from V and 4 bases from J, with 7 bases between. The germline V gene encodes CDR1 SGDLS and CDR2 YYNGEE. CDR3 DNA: TGTGCCAGCAGCGTAGGGGTCGGCACTGAAGCTTTCTTT. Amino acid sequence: CASSVGVGTEAFF.

CDR3 DNA: TGTGCCAGCAGCTTAGGACTAGCGGGGGCCCCACTTGGGGATACGCAGTATTTT. This encodes CASSLGLAGAPLGDTQYF. The V and J genes are TRBV7-6 and TRBJ2-3; 12 nucleotides match TRBD2. The CDR3 spans 18 residues. The J segment lost 6 bases and the V segment lost 1 base, leaving 11 bases of the junction unmatched. Looked up from germline, CDR1 is SGHVS and CDR2 is FNYEAQ.